The clone carrying this TCR beta chain appeared a few times. These data belong to a study of tumor-infiltrating lymphocytes in primary liver carcinoma. Turning to the study itself: These patients were men and women whose ages were 30 to 69 years.

Constant-region priming of around 500 ng total RNA yielded TCR beta cDNA. Library construction for TCR beta comprised three nested multiplex PCR rounds performed with slightly modified ARM-PCR. PCR rounds one and two used TRBV1-TRBV30 forward primers with a C-beta reverse primer for roughly 10 cycles each. TCRdb called the multiplex PCR reads again in MiXCR, with one record for every CDR3 protein. The sample includes about 54,000 distinct CDR3 sequences, roughly 77% of them seen just once. This CDR3 is 14 amino acids long. V was cut by 0 bases and J by 14 bases, with 19 bases left in between. Germline assignment: CDR1 MGHRA and CDR2 YSYEKL. Unsorted bulk tissue of about 17-32 mg yielded co-extracted RNA and DNA. Surgical resection was used to treat these primary liver carcinoma patients. The study sampled five separate regions from each tumor. Every tumor sample held more than 85% viable tumor cells.

The source is a middle-aged man with primary liver carcinoma and hepatitis B virus infection. The V gene is TRBV4-1, the J gene TRBJ1-2, with D uncertain. Sequenced sample: liver tumor tissue from sampling region 2. Subset reported: tumor region T2, inferior pole. The CDR3 DNA reads TGCGCCAGCAGCCAAGAGGGCCCGGCGTTTGACTATACCTTC. Translated: CASSQEGPAFDYTF.